Below, 7 T cell receptor beta chains from the same sample are listed, as sequenced in a study of PD-L1 blockade in urothelial cancer. Here immunoSEQ multiplex PCR was the method, and the copy in TCRdb shows in-frame clones only, minus some. The table lists tens of thousands of clones, around 80% of them singletons. The source material was PBMCs, sampled around atezolizumab (anti-PD-L1) treatment. These receptors were collected from an older man with urothelial cancer.

The V call is TRBV19, the J call TRBJ1-1; tentative D call: TRBD1 (5 bases). The CDR3 has 13 amino acids. In germline, CDR1 is LNHDA, CDR2 SQIVND (reference sequence). Between the trimmed V and J ends, which lost 7 bases and 4 bases, there was a span of 13 bases. The CDR3 DNA is TGTGCCAGTATTATGGGAGGGGTCACTGAAGCTTTCTTT. Translation: CASIMGGVTEAFF.

The genes are TRBV4-2 and TRBJ2-7; 8 positions match TRBD2. Germline trimming cut 0 bases from V and 6 bases from J; bases unmatched to any gene: 10. There are 16 residues in the CDR3. Per the germline V gene, CDR1 is LGHNA and CDR2 is YNFKEQ. CDR3 sequence reads: CASSQELGLAGTEQYF. DNA for the CDR3: TGTGCCAGCAGCCAAGAGCTCGGGCTAGCGGGTACCGAGCAGTACTTC.

V is TRBV11-2 and J is TRBJ2-3; D is unresolved. Trimming shortened V by 0 bases and J by 6 bases, and 4 bases separated the two germline ends. Germline V gives CDR1 SGHAT, CDR2 FQNNGV. The CDR3 contains 12 residues. DNA of the CDR3: TGTGCCAGCAGCTTAGATGAGGATACGCAGTATTTT. Its protein is CASSLDEDTQYF.

The chain couples TRBV5-1 to TRBJ1-2; TRBD1 might be the D (6 bases). V was pared by 5 bases and J by 0 bases, with 14 bases between. Germline V CDR1 and CDR2: SGHRS, YFSETQ. The CDR3 totals 15 residues. Written as DNA, the CDR3 is TGCGCCAGCAGACAGGGAATCGGGGCTAACTATGGCTACACCTTC. It translates to CASRQGIGANYGYTF.

The chain is built from TRBV19 and TRBJ2-1, with 11 bases lining up with TRBD2. The germline V gene encodes CDR1 LNHDA and CDR2 SQIVND (reference sequence). V shed 5 bases, J shed 6 bases, and the junction held 3 bases outside the gene matches. This CDR3 is built from 14 residues. The CDR3 nucleotides read TGTGCCAGTAGTCCGGGGACTAGCGGCAATGAGCAGTTCTTC. Residues: CASSPGTSGNEQFF.

The chain combines TRBV5-3 with TRBJ2-1, with 10 bases lining up with TRBD2. TRBV5-3 is filed as an ORF, its function uncertain. V lost 2 bases to trimming and J lost 4 bases; unmatched junction nucleotides: 3. CDR3 length equals 15 residues. CDR3 region: CARSFSGGPYNEQFF. The CDR3 region has the DNA TGTGCCAGAAGCTTTAGCGGGGGGCCATACAATGAGCAGTTCTTC.

This clone has just one count. The gene calls are TRBV5-4 and TRBJ2-1; D is uncertain. V gave up 1 base and J gave up 0 bases, with 14 bases separating them. The CDR3 is 17 residues long. From germline, CDR1 is SGHNT and CDR2 YYREEE (reference sequence). Here the CDR3 DNA reads TGTGCCAGCAGCTTGCTAAGCGTTCAGAGCTCCTACAATGAGCAGTTCTTC. It yields the protein CASSLLSVQSSYNEQFF.